Presented here are 8 T cell receptor beta chains from one specimen sequenced in a study of graft-versus-host responses after intestinal transplantation. Clones were sequenced by immunoSEQ multiplex PCR, and TCRdb holds only the in-frame ones, with some missing. The sample contains 35,000 to 45,000 clones, around 94% of which appear only once. The specimen comprised PBMCs, sampled 16 days after intestinal transplant. The receptors originated from a human patient who received an intestinal transplant, so some T cells may come from the graft donor.

This sequence joins TRBV11-3 and TRBJ2-1; D might be TRBD2 (6 bases). The germline CDR1 and CDR2 sequences are SGHNT and YENEEA. The CDR3 is made up of 15 amino acids. V shed 3 bases and J shed 1 base, with 10 bases lying between them. The CDR3 DNA reads TGTGCCAGCAGCTTCGGCGGGGTTTCCTACAATGAGCAGTTCTTC. Protein sequence: CASSFGGVSYNEQFF.

The genes are TRBV30 and TRBJ2-7; 8 positions agree with TRBD1. The CDR3 runs 13 residues. V shed 5 bases and J 4 bases; nucleotides not matched to a gene: 7. Germline V gene sequence: CDR1 GTSNPN, CDR2 SVGIG (reference sequence). CDR3 loop: CAWSGTGRYEQYF. CDR3 DNA sequence: TGTGCCTGGTCCGGGACAGGCAGGTACGAGCAGTACTTC.

The chain has TRBV10-3 and TRBJ2-1; D is uncertain. CDR1 and CDR2 (germline): ENHRY, SYGVKD. The CDR3 length is 11 residues. V was cut by 3 bases and J by 4 bases, with 1 base left in between. The CDR3 reads CAISDYNEQFF. CDR3 in DNA: TGTGCCATCAGTGATTACAATGAGCAGTTCTTC.

The chain employs TRBV28 and TRBJ2-5, with 7 bases identical to TRBD1. Per germline, CDR1 MDHEN and CDR2 SYDVKM. The V and J ends lost 2 bases and 4 bases, in that order; junction bases with no gene match: 4. The CDR3 covers 14 residues. This CDR3 is CASSLGAGGETQYF. DNA for the CDR3: TGTGCCAGCAGTTTAGGAGCAGGGGGAGAGACCCAGTACTTC. The full variable domain, with the rest looked up from reference TRBV28 and TRBJ2-5, is DVKVTQSSRYLVKRTGEKVFLECVQDMDHENMFWYRQDPGLGLRLIYFSYDVKMKEKGDIPEGYSVSREKKERFSLILESASTNQTSMYLCASSLGAGGETQYFGPGTRLLVL.

The V and J genes are TRBV6-1 and TRBJ2-1; 12 bases align to TRBD2. The CDR3 runs to 16 residues. The germline gives CDR1 MNHNS, CDR2 SASEGT. Germline trimming cut 2 bases from V and 6 bases from J; bases unmatched to any gene: 5. For the CDR3, the DNA is TGTGCCAGCAGTGAATATCGGACTAGCGGGACCAATGAGCAGTTCTTC. Encoded protein: CASSEYRTSGTNEQFF.

The rearrangement uses TRBV4-1 and TRBJ2-1; 9 bases map to TRBD2. The CDR3 is 19 residues long. Unmatched junction bases numbered 17, after V lost 1 base and J lost 7 bases. In germline, CDR1 is MGHRA, CDR2 YSYEKL. The CDR3 region has the DNA TGCGCCAGCAGCCAAGCACCACGCTCCGGCGGGAGGGCGATGAATGAGCAGTTCTTC. It is translated as CASSQAPRSGGRAMNEQFF.

The chain uses TRBV19 and TRBJ2-5; possibly TRBD1 or TRBD2 for D (6 bases each). This CDR3 is 15 amino acids long. V lost 5 bases, J lost 1 base, and 14 bases lay in between. Germline CDR1 is LNHDA and CDR2 is SQIVND (reference sequence). The CDR3 reads CASSLRDTPQETQYF. In nucleotides, the CDR3 is TGTGCCAGTAGTTTGCGGGACACCCCCCAAGAGACCCAGTACTTC.

The J gene is TRBJ2-5, the V gene TRBV4-1; 8 bases align to TRBD2. The J segment lost 0 bases and the V segment lost 4 bases, leaving 1 base of the junction unmatched. Looked up from germline, CDR1 is MGHRA and CDR2 is YSYEKL. CDR3 size: 14 residues. This CDR3 is CASSPLADQETQYF. The CDR3, as DNA: TGCGCCAGCAGCCCACTAGCGGACCAAGAGACCCAGTACTTC.